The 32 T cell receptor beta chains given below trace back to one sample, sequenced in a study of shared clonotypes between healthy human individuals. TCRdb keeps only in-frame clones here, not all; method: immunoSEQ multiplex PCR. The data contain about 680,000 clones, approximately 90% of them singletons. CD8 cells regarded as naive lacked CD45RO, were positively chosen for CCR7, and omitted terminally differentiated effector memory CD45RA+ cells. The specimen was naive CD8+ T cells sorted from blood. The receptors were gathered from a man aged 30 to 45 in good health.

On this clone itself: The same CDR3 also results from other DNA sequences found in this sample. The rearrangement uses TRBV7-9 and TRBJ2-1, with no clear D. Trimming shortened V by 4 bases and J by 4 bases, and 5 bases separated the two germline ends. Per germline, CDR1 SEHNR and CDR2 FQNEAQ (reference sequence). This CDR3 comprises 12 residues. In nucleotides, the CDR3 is TGTGCCAGCAGCTCACTGTACAATGAGCAGTTCTTC. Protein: CASSSLYNEQFF.

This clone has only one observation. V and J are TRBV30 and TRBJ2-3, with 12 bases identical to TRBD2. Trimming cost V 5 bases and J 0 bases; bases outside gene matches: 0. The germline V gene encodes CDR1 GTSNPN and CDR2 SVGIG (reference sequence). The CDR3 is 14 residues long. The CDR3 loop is CAWGTSGSTDTQYF. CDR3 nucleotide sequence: TGTGCCTGGGGGACTAGCGGGAGCACAGATACGCAGTATTTT.

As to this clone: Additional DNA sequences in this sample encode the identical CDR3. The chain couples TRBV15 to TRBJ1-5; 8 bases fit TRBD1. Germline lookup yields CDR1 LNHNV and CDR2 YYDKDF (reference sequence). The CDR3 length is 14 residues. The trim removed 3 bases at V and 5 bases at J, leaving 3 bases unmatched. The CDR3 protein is CATSSDRGYQPQHF. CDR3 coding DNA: TGTGCCACCAGCAGCGACAGGGGTTATCAGCCCCAGCATTTT.

The CDR3 here is CASSLGALSTGELFF. Here the CDR3 DNA reads TGTGCCAGCAGCTTGGGGGCGCTTAGTACCGGGGAGCTGTTTTTT. The chain combines TRBV5-6 with TRBJ2-2; D is undetermined. CDR1 is SGHDT, CDR2 YYEEEE, per germline. V was shortened by 0 bases and J by 5 bases, with 11 bases between the two germline ends. CDR3 size: 15 residues. The full variable domain, in which reference TRBV5-6 and TRBJ2-2 provide the parts outside the CDR3, is DAGVTQSPTHLIKTRGQQVTLRCSPKSGHDTVSWYQQALGQGPQFIFQYYEEEERQRGNFPDRFSGHQFPNYSSELNVNALLLGDSALYLCASSLGALSTGELFFGEGSRLTVL.

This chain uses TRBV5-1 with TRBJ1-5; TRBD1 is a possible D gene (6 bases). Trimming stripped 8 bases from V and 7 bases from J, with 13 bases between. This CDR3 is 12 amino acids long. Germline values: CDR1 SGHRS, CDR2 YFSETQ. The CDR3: CARRGGGQPQHF. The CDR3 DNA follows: TGCGCCAGAAGGGGGGGTGGACAGCCCCAGCATTTT.

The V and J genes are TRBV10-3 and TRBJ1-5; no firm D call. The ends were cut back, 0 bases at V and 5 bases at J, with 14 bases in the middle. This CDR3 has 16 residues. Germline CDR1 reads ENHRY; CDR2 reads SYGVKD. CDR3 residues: CAISESISVGDQPQHF. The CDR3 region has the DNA TGTGCCATCAGTGAGTCTATCTCGGTCGGGGATCAGCCCCAGCATTTT.

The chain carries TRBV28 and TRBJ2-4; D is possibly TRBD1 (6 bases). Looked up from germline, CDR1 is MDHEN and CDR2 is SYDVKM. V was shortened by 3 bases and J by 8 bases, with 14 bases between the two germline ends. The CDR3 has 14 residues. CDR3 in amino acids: CASSFRTVKDIQYF. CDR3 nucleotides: TGTGCCAGCAGTTTCCGGACAGTAAAGGACATTCAGTACTTC.

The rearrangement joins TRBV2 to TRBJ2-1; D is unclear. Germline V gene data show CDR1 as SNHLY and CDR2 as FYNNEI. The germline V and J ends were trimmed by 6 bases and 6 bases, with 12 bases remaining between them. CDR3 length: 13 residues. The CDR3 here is CASRWTSTNEQFF. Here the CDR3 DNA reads TGTGCCAGCAGGTGGACCAGTACCAATGAGCAGTTCTTC.

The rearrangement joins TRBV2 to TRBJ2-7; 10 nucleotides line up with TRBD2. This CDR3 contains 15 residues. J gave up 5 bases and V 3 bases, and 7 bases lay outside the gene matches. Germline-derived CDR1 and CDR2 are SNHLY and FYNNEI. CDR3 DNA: TGTGCCAGCAGTGATCGGCTAGCGGGAGTCGACGAGCAGTACTTC. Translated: CASSDRLAGVDEQYF.

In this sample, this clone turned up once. The CDR3 is CASSVLAGGVNEQFF. In nucleotides, the CDR3 is TGTGCCAGCAGCGTTCTAGCGGGAGGCGTCAATGAGCAGTTCTTC. This chain links TRBV9 with TRBJ2-1; TRBD2 agrees at 11 bases. This CDR3 is 15 amino acids long. The germline V gene encodes CDR1 SGDLS and CDR2 YYNGEE. The trim removed 2 bases at V and 6 bases at J, leaving 4 bases unmatched.

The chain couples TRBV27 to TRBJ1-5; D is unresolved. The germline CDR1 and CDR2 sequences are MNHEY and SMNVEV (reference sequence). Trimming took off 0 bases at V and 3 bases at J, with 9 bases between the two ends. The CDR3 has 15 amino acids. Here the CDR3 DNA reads TGTGCCAGCAGTTTATCTCCGGGAAACAATCAGCCCCAGCATTTT. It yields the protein CASSLSPGNNQPQHF.

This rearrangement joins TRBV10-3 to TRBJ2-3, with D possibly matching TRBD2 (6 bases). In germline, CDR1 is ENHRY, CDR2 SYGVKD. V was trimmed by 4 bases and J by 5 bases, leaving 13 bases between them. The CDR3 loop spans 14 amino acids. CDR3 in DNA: TGTGCCATCAGTGCGAGGGAGGAGCGAGATACGCAGTATTTT. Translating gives CAISAREERDTQYF.

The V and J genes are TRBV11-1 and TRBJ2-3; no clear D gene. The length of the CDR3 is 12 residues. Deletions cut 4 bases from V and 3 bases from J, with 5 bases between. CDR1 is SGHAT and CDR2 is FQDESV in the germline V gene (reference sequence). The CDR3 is CASSWGTDTQYF. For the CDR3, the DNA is TGTGCCAGCAGCTGGGGTACAGATACGCAGTATTTT.

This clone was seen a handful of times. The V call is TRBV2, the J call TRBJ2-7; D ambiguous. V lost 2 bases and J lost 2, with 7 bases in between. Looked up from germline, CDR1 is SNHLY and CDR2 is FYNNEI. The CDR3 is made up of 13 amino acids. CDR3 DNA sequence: TGTGCCAGCAGTGAAAGGGCAGCCTACGAGCAGTACTTC. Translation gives CASSERAAYEQYF.

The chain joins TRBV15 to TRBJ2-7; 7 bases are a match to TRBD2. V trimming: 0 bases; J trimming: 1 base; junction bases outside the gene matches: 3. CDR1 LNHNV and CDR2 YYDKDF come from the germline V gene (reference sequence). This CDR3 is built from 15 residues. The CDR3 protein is CATSREGGGSYEQYF. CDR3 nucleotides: TGTGCCACCAGCAGAGAGGGGGGAGGGTCCTACGAGCAGTACTTC.

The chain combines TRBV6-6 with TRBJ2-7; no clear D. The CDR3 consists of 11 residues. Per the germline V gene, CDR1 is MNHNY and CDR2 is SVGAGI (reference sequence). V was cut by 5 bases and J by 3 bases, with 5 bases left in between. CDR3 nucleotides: TGTGCCAGCAGTAACCTCTACGAGCAGTACTTC. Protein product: CASSNLYEQYF.

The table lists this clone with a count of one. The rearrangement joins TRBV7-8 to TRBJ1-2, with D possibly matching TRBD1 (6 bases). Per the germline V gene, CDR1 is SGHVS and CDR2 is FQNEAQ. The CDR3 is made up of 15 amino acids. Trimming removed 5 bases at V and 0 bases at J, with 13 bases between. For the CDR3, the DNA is TGTGCCAGCAGCAGATCTGGACAGTCTAACTATGGCTACACCTTC. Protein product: CASSRSGQSNYGYTF.

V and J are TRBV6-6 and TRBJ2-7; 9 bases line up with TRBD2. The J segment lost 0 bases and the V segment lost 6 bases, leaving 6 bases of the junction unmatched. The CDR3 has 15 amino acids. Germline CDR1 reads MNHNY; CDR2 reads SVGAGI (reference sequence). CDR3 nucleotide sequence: TGTGCCAGCAGGCGACTAGCGGCCAGCTCCTACGAGCAGTACTTC. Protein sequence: CASRRLAASSYEQYF.

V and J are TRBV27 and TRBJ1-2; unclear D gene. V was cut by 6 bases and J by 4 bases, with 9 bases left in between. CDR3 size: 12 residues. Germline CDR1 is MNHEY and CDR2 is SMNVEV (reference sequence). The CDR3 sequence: CASRGLIYGYTF. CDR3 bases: TGTGCCAGCAGAGGATTGATCTATGGCTACACCTTC.

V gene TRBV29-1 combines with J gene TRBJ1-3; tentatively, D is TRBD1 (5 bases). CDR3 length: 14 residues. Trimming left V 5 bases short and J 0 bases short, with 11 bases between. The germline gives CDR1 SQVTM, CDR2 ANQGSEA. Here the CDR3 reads CSVRRDDSGNTIYF. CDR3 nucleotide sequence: TGCAGCGTTCGTCGGGACGACTCTGGAAACACCATATATTTT.

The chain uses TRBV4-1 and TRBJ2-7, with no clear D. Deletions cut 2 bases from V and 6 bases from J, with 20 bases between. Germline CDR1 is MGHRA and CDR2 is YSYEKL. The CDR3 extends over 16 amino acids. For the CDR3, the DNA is TGCGCCAGCAGCCAACTTGGGATTGCCCCCTCGGCCGAGCAGTACTTC. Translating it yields CASSQLGIAPSAEQYF.

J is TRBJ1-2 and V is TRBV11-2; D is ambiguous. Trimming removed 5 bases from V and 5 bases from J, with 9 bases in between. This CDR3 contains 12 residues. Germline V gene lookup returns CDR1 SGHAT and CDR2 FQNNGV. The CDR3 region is CASSQASYGYTF. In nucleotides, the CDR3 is TGTGCCAGCAGCCAAGCATCTTATGGCTACACCTTC.

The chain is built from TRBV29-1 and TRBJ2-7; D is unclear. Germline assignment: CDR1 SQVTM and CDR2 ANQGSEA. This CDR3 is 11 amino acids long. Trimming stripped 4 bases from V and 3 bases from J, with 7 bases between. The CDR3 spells CSVVTSYEQYF. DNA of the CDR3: TGCAGCGTTGTTACAAGCTACGAGCAGTACTTC.

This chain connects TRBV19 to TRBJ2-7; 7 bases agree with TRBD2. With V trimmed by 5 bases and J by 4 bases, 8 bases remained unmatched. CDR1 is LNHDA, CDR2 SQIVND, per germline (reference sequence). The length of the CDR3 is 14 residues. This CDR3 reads CASSLSGARYEQYF. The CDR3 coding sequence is TGTGCCAGTAGTTTAAGCGGGGCGAGGTACGAGCAGTACTTC.

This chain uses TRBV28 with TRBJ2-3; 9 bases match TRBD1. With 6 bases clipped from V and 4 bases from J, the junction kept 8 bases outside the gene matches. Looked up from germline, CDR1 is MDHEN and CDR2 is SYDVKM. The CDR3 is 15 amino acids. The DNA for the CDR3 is TGTGCCAGCAGGGCGAGCGGACAGGGGCCAGATACGCAGTATTTT. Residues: CASRASGQGPDTQYF.

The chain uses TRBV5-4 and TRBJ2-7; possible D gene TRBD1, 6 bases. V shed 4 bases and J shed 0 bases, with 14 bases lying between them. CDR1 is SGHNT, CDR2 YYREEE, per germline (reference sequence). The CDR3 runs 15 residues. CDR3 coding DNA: TGTGCCAGCAGCGACCTCAGGGGTAACTCCTACGAGCAGTACTTC. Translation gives CASSDLRGNSYEQYF.

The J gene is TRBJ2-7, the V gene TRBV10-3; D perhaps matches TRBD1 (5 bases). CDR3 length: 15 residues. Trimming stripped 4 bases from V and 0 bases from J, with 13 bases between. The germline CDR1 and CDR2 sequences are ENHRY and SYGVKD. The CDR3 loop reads CAISANRQYSYEQYF. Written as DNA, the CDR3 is TGTGCCATCAGTGCAAACCGACAGTACTCCTACGAGCAGTACTTC.

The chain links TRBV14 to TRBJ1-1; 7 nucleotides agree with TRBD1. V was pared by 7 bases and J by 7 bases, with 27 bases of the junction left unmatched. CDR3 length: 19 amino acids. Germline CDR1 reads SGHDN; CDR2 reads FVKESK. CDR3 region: CASIGWHPKRQGRKLEAFF. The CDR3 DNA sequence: TGTGCCAGCATAGGTTGGCACCCAAAACGACAGGGAAGAAAACTTGAAGCTTTCTTT.

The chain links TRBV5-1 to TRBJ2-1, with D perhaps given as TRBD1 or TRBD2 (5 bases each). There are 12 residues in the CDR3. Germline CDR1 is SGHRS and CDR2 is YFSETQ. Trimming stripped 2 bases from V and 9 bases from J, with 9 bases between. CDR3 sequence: CASSFTGGEQFF. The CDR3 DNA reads TGCGCCAGCAGCTTCACAGGAGGTGAGCAGTTCTTC.

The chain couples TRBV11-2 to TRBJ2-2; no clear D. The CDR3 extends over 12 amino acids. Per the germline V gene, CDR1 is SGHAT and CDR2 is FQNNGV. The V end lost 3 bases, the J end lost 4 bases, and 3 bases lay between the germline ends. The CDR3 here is CASSFLTGELFF. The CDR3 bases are TGTGCCAGCAGCTTCCTCACCGGGGAGCTGTTTTTT. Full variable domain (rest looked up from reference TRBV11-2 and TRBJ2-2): EAGVAQSPRYKIIEKRQSVAFWCNPISGHATLYWYQQILGQGPKLLIQFQNNGVVDDSQLPKDRFSAERLKGVDSTLKIQPAKLEDSAVYLCASSFLTGELFFGEGSRLTVL.

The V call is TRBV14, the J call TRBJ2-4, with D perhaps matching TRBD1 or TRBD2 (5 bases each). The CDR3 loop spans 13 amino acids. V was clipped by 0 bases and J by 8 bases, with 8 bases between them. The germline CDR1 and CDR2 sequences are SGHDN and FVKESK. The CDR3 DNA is TGTGCCAGCAGCCAAGACTTGGGGGACATTCAGTACTTC. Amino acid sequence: CASSQDLGDIQYF.

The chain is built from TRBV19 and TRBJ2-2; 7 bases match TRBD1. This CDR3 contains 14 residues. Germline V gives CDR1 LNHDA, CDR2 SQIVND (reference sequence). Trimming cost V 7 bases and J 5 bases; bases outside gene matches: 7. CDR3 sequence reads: CASTLTGITGELFF. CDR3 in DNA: TGTGCCAGTACCCTGACAGGGATAACCGGGGAGCTGTTTTTT.